The text below deals with one T cell receptor (beta chain). Its antigen is undetermined. The record originates from a study of OX40 agonist ivuxolimab in advanced cancers. Across the whole study: Those treated in dose escalation had hepatocellular carcinoma, melanoma, renal cell cancer or head and neck cancer. Patients with prior anti-PD-1, anti-PD-L1 or anti-CTLA-4 therapy were eligible; approximately 37% had some.

The V gene's germline CDR1 is WSHSY and CDR2 SAAADI. V lost 6 bases and J lost 7, with 9 bases in between. The CDR3 runs 11 residues. Study-level findings and limits: Mean expanded clone counts were higher in CD8+ than CD4+ T cells.

Assay: immunoSEQ multiplex PCR; the TCRdb copy retains only in-frame clones and omits some. This repertoire shows some 64,000 clones, approximately 91% found once; its top ten account for 18%. This clonotype was obtained from an adult with an advanced solid tumor such as melanoma, head and neck, liver or kidney cancer. The chain couples TRBV10-2 to TRBJ1-2; D unclear. The specimen comprised CD4+ or CD8+ T cells sorted from blood, sampled in a trial of the OX40 agonist ivuxolimab. The CDR3 nucleotides read TGCGCCAGCAGCGACTTGCCTGGCTACACCTTC. Its protein is CASSDLPGYTF.